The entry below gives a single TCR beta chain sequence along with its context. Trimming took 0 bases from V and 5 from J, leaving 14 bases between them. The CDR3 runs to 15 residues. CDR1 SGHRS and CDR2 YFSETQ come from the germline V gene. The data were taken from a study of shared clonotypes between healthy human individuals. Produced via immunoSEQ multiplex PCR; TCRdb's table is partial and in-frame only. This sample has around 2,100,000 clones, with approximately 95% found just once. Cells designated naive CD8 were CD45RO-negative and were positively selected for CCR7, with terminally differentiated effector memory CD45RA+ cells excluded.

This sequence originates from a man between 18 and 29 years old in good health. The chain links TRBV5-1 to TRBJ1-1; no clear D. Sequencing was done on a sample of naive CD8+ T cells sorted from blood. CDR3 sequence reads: CASSLDGVGGTEAFF. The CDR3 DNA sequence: TGCGCCAGCAGCTTGGACGGGGTAGGAGGGACTGAAGCTTTCTTT.